This T cell receptor (beta chain) was captured in a study of regulatory T cells in long-lasting Graves disease. Across the whole study: Patients with new Graves' disease had used antithyroid drugs below 3 months. Study-wide points: Whereas nearly 1,000 public clonotypes were shared by new patients, persistent patients shared more, at over 2,500.

In its sample, this clonotype was seen a few times. Its antigen is unidentified. This CDR3 comprises 17 residues. V was trimmed by 5 bases and J by 0 bases, leaving 20 bases between them. Looked up from germline, CDR1 is SEHNR and CDR2 is FQNEAQ (reference sequence). Time point denoted: newly diagnosed GD, antithyroid drugs for less than 3 months. Preparation of the TCR library used RNA extracted from PBMCs. TCR beta libraries were built with iRepertoire HTBI primers and Arm-PCR of CDR3 regions. TCRdb recomputed calls from the multiplex PCR reads with MiXCR, one row per CDR3 protein. This table has 350,000 to 450,000 distinct CDR3 sequences, 14% to 15% appearing once. The same data also contributed to another study, on T cells in Graves' hyperthyroidism and ophthalmopathy.

The receptor comes from a woman in her thirties or forties with Graves disease. The V and J genes are TRBV7-9 and TRBJ2-7; D ambiguous. The sample here was peripheral blood mononuclear cells (PBMCs), taken at new diagnosis, from a patient treated with antithyroid drugs. CDR3 protein: CASSPGPQRLSSYEQYF. In DNA form, the CDR3 reads TGTGCCAGCAGCCCTGGCCCCCAGCGCCTTAGCTCCTACGAGCAGTACTTC. The full variable domain, with the rest looked up from reference TRBV7-9 and TRBJ2-7, is DTGVSQNPRHKITKRGQNVTFRCDPISEHNRLYWYRQTLGQGPEFLTYFQNEAQLEKSRLLSDRFSAERPKGSFSTLEIQRTEQGDSAMYLCASSPGPQRLSSYEQYFGPGTRLTVT.